This T cell receptor beta chain comes out of a study of cytomegalovirus exposure and HLA in healthy donors. Study observations and caveats: A later analysis revealed that TCR association rates differed between HLA loci, peaking at DRB1 and bottoming out at HLA-C. Later work found most CMV-associated TCR beta chains apparently HLA-restricted. Analysis was carried out at a later point, and it linked a missense DCLRE1C variant to TCR beta V- and J-gene trimming. Compared with the approximately 680-donor mean, an Asian-associated ancestry cluster reportedly had fewer N-insertions, according to a later analysis.

Amplification used 60 Vbeta primers and 13 Jbeta primers. Libraries were prepared by immunoSEQ multiplex PCR; TCRdb keeps only in-frame clonotypes and omits some of them. Of 100,000 to 150,000 clones listed, roughly 68% are singletons. With respect to this clone: As yet, its antigen is unknown.

Trimming took off 4 bases at V and 0 bases at J, with 10 bases between the two ends. CDR3 length equals 15 residues. CDR1 is LNHDA and CDR2 is SQIVND in the germline V gene (reference sequence). The receptor was derived from a woman aged 45 to 65 in good health and CMV-seropositive. The chain links TRBV19 to TRBJ2-1, with D possibly TRBD2 on 6 matching bases. The sample comprised PBMCs. CDR3 residues: CASSTGGRSYNEQFF. The CDR3 DNA sequence: TGTGCCAGTAGTACCGGGGGACGCTCCTACAATGAGCAGTTCTTC.